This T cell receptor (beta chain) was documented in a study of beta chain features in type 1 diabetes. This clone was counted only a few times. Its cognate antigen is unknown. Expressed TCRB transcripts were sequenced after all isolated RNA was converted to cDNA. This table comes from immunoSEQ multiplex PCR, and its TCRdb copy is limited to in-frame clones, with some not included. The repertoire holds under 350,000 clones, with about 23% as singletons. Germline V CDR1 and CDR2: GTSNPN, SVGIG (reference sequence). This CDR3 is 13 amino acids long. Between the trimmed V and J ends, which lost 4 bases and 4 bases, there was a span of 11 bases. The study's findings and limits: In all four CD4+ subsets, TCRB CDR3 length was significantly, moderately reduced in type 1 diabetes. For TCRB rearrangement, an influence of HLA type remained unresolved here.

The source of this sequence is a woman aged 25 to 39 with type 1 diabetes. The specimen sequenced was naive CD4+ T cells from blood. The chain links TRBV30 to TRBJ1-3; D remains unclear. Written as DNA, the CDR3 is TGTGCCTGGAAGCTTTTTGTGGGAAACACCATATATTTT. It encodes CAWKLFVGNTIYF.